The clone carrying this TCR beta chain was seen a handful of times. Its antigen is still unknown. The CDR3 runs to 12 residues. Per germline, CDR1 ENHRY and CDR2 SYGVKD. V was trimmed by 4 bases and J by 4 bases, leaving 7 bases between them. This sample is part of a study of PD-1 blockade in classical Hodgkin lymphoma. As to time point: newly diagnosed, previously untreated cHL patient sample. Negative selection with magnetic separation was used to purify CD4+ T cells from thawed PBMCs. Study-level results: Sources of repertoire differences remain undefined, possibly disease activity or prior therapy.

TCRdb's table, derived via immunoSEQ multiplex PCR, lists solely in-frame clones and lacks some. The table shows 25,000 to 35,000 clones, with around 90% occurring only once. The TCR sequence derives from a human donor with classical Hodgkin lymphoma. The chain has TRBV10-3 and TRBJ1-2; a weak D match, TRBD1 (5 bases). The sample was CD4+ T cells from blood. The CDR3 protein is CAISAGTYGYTF. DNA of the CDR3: TGTGCCATCAGTGCCGGGACCTATGGCTACACCTTC.